One and the same sample provided the 2 T cell receptor beta chains below, sequenced in a study of response to subunit inactivated influenza vaccine. One entry per CDR3 protein results from TCRdb running MiXCR on the RT-PCR reads. This table holds 800,000 or so distinct CDR3 sequences, 21% found once. The sequencing here drew on PBMCs from blood, taken around 5 days after vaccination. Receptor source: a middle-aged man who received an inactivated influenza vaccine.

The chain recombines TRBV11-2 with TRBJ2-1; D call uncertain. This CDR3 has 14 residues. With 5 bases removed from V and 7 bases from J, the gap between germline ends came to 15 bases. Germline V gives CDR1 SGHAT, CDR2 FQNNGV. CDR3 sequence: CASSRGRSLNEQFF. DNA of the CDR3: TGTGCCAGCAGCCGTGGACGCAGCTTGAATGAGCAGTTCTTC.

In its sample, this clonotype was seen a few times. The V call is TRBV20-1, the J call TRBJ1-4; D not certain. The CDR3 runs to 13 residues. Per the germline V gene, CDR1 is DFQATT and CDR2 is SNEGSKA (reference sequence). V lost 3 bases, J lost 4 bases, and 9 bases lay in between. The CDR3 DNA follows: TGCAGTGCTAGTAACAGAGATAATGAAAAACTGTTTTTT. Its translation is CSASNRDNEKLFF.